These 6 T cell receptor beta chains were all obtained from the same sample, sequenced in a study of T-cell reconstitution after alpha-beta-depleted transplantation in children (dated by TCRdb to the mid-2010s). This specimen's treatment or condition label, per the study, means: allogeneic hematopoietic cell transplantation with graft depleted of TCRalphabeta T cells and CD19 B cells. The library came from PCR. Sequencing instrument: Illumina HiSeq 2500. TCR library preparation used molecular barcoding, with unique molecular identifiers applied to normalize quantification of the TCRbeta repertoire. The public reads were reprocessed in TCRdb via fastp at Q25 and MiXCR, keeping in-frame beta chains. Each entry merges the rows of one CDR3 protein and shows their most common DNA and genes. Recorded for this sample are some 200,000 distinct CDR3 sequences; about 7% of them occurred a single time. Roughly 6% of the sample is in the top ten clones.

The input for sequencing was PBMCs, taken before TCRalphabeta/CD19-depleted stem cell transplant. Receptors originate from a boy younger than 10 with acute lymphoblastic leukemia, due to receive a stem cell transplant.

CDR3 DNA sequence: TGTGCCAGCAGCCCAGCGGGAGGTAGAGAGACCCAGTACTTC. As protein: CASSPAGGRETQYF. The gene calls are TRBV12-3 or TRBV12-4 and TRBJ2-5; 9 positions match TRBD2. The CDR3 covers 14 residues. Trimming took 6 bases from V and 4 from J; bases not matched to a gene: 6.

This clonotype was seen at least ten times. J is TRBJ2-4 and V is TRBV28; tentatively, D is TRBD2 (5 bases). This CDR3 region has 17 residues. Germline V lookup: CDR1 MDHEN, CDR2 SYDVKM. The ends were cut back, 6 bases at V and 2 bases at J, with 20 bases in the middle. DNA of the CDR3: TGTGCCAGCAGGAGTGGGCTAGCCGATATACCCAAAAACATTCAGTACTTC. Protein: CASRSGLADIPKNIQYF.

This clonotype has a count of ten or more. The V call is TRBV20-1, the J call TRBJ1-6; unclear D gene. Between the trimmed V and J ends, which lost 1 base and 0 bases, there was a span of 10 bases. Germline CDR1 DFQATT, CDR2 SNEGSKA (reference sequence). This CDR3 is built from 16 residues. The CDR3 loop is CSARGDTSSYNSPLHF. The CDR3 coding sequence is TGCAGTGCTAGAGGGGATACAAGCTCCTATAATTCACCCCTCCACTTT.

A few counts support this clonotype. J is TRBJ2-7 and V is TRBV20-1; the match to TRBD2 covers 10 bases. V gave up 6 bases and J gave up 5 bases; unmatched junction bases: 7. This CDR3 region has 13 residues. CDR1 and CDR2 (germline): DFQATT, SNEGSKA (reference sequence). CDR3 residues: CSAESGRAHEQYF. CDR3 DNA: TGCAGTGCCGAAAGCGGGAGGGCCCACGAGCAGTACTTC.

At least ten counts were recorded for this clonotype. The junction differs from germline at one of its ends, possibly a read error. The CDR3 region is CSARFRVNTVELFF. The CDR3 coding sequence is TGCAGTGCTAGGTTCAGGGTGAACACCGTGGAGCTGTTTTTT. The V call is TRBV20-1, the J call TRBJ2-2; a weak D match, TRBD1 (5 bases). The germline V gene encodes CDR1 DFQATT and CDR2 SNEGSKA (reference sequence). This CDR3 has 14 residues.

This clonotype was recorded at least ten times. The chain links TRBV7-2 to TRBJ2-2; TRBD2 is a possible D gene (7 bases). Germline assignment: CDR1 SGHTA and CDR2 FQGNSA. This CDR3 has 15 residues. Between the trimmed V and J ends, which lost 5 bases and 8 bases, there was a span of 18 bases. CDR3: CASSPRGAASGELFF. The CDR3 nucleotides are TGTGCCAGCAGCCCACGGGGGGCGGCCTCAGGGGAGCTGTTTTTT.